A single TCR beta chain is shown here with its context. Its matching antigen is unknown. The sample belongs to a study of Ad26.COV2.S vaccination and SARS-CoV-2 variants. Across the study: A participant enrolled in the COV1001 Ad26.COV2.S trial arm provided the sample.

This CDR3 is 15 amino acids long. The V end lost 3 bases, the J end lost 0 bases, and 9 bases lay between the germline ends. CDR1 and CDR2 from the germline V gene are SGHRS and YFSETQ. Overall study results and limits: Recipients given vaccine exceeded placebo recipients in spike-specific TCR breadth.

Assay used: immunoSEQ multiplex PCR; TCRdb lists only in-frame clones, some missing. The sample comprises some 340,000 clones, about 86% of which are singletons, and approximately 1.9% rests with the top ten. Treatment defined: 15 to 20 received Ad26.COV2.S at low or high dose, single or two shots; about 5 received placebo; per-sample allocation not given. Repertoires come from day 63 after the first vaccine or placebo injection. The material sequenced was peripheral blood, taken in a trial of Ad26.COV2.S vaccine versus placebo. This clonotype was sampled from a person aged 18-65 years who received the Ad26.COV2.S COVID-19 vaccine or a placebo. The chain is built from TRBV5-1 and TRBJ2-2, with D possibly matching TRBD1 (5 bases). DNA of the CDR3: TGCGCCAGCAGCTCGGACAACGCGAACACCGGGGAGCTGTTTTTT. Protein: CASSSDNANTGELFF.